A selection of T cell receptor beta chains follows, all from one sample in a study of OX40 agonist ivuxolimab in advanced cancers. The repertoire was sequenced with immunoSEQ multiplex PCR; TCRdb's copy has only in-frame clones and lacks some. Seen here are about 46,000 clones, around nine tenths observed once, and the top ten hold approximately 10%. This material consisted of CD4+ or CD8+ T cells sorted from blood, taken in a trial of the OX40 agonist ivuxolimab. All receptors derive from an adult with an advanced solid tumor such as melanoma, head and neck, liver or kidney cancer. CDR3s include the opening cysteine and the closing phenylalanine or tryptophan. A D gene is named only where the DNA matches it firmly. Not every row has a clone size; where given, it reads once, few, many or a size class.

j_gene	d_gene	v_gene	abundance	CDR3aa	CDR3nt
TRBJ2-1	TRBD2	TRBV14	once	CASSQDRGGSGRASYNEQFF	TGTGCCAGCAGCCAAGATCGCGGTGGTAGCGGGAGGGCCTCCTACAATGAGCAGTTCTTC
TRBJ1-2	TRBD1	TRBV6-4	NA	CASSGLRADRGIFCGYTF	TGTGCCAGCAGTGGACTACGGGCTGACAGGGGAATTTTTTGTGGCTACACCTTC
TRBJ2-1	NA	TRBV12-1	many	CASSFSPPGLAGVTHNEQFF	TGTGCCAGCAGCTTTTCCCCCCCGGGACTAGCGGGAGTTACCCACAATGAGCAGTTCTTC
TRBJ2-7	NA	TRBV9	NA	CASSVKRQGGEQYF	TGTGCCAGCAGCGTGAAGAGACAGGGAGGCGAGCAGTACTTC
TRBJ2-2	NA	TRBV27	NA	CASSLTASLWRNTGELFF	TGTGCCAGCAGTTTAACGGCCAGCCTGTGGCGGAACACCGGGGAGCTGTTTTTT
TRBJ2-1	TRBD2	TRBV10-3	NA	CAISDSSGLGDNEQFF	TGTGCCATCAGTGACTCATCGGGACTAGGGGACAATGAGCAGTTCTTC
TRBJ2-7	TRBD2	TRBV7-9	NA	CASSKTSGTYEQYF	TGTGCCAGCAGTAAGACTAGCGGGACTTACGAGCAGTACTTC
TRBJ2-7	TRBD2	TRBV27	NA	CASSSLTSGSYEQYF	TGTGCCAGCAGTTCTTTGACTAGCGGGAGTTACGAGCAGTACTTC
TRBJ1-6	NA	TRBV4-1	few	CASSTQSSSPLHF	TGCGCCAGCAGCACCCAGTCTTCGTCCCCCCTCCACTTT
TRBJ2-1	TRBD2	TRBV27	NA	CASSSKTSASYNEQFF	TGTGCCAGCAGTTCCAAAACTAGCGCCTCCTACAATGAGCAGTTCTTC
TRBJ1-1	NA	TRBV2	NA	CASSENPTLTEAFF	TGTGCCAGCAGTGAAAACCCCACTTTAACTGAAGCTTTCTTT
TRBJ1-1	NA	TRBV15	few	CATSSTGNTEAFF	TGTGCCACCAGCAGTACAGGGAACACTGAAGCTTTCTTT
TRBJ2-1	TRBD2	TRBV29-1	NA	CSAGGNEQFF	TGCAGCGCGGGAGGGAATGAGCAGTTCTTC
TRBJ2-3	TRBD2	TRBV28	NA	CASSLWASGSTDTQYF	TGTGCCAGCAGTTTATGGGCTAGCGGGAGCACAGATACGCAGTATTTT
TRBJ2-7	TRBD1	TRBV28	NA	CASSPLIRDRDYEQYF	TGTGCCAGCAGCCCACTCATCCGGGACAGAGACTACGAGCAGTACTTC
TRBJ2-1	TRBD2	TRBV13	NA	CASSPTSGALYNEQFF	TGTGCCAGCAGCCCGACTAGCGGAGCCCTTTACAATGAGCAGTTCTTC
TRBJ2-1	TRBD1	TRBV9	NA	CASSVGGTGVNEQFF	TGTGCCAGCAGCGTAGGAGGGACAGGGGTCAATGAGCAGTTCTTC